This TCR beta chain was profiled in a study of blood T cells in healthy people across ages. Study-wide points: More naive CD4+ cells and higher diversity were found in long-lived than in aged donors.

Comment on this clonotype: No antigen is known for it.

All donors came from Russia, were Caucasian and healthy, and spanned ages about 6 to 100. A minimum of 7 million PBMCs was isolated per sample. A second about 7 to 11 cycle PCR used barcoded and J-beta primers. TCRdb ran MiXCR on the 5' RACE reads and lists one entry per CDR3 protein. The profile covers about 810,000 distinct CDR3 sequences, with under 40% appearing a single time and 13% taken by the ten largest. CDR1 is MNHEY, CDR2 SMNVEV, per germline (reference sequence). Deletions cut 4 bases from V and 0 bases from J, with 13 bases between. The length of the CDR3 is 16 residues. Specimen: blood. This TCR came from a man younger than 30 in good health. The chain couples TRBV27 to TRBJ1-5, with D tentatively TRBD1 (5 bases). The CDR3 loop reads CASSSIGTYSNQPQHF. The DNA for the CDR3 is TGTGCCAGCAGTTCAATCGGGACTTATAGCAATCAGCCCCAGCATTTT.